This T cell receptor (beta chain) was sequenced for a study of blood T cell repertoires in COVID-19. The assay was immunoSEQ multiplex PCR, and TCRdb's table has in-frame clones only and misses some. The sample consists of approximately 100,000 clones, almost 85% of them appearing once. Per germline, CDR1 LGHNA and CDR2 YNFKEQ. The trim removed 1 base at V and 9 bases at J, leaving 7 bases unmatched. The CDR3 totals 16 residues. Input material: peripheral blood. The source is a man between 65 and 79 years old with acute or convalescent COVID-19. The chain employs TRBV4-2 and TRBJ2-1; 12 nucleotides match TRBD2. The CDR3 DNA follows: TGTGCCAGCAGCCAAGGCCGGACTAGCGGGGATGCTGAGCAGTTCTTC. Its protein is CASSQGRTSGDAEQFF.